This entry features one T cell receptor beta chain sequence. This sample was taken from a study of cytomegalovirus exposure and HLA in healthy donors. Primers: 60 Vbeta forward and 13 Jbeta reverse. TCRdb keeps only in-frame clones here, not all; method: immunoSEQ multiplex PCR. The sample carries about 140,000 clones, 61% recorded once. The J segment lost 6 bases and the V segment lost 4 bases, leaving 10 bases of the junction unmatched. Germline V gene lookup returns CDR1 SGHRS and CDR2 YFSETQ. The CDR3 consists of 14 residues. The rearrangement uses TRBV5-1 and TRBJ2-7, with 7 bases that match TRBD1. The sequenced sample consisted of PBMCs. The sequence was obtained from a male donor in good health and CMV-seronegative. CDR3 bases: TGCGCCAGCAGCCAGGGAAAGGGGGACAGCGAGCAGTACTTC. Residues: CASSQGKGDSEQYF.